This T cell receptor beta chain is from a study of human T cells and chemical hapten exposure. Whole-study results and caveats: The study found that DPC sensitization did not change TCRs above 1 in 1000 frequency.

Time point of the sample: healthy volunteer bleed at 6 weeks. It was from unfractionated whole blood that total RNA was extracted. In this sample, this clonotype turned up many times. As yet, its antigen is unknown. TCRdb processed the RACE reads anew with MiXCR; each CDR3 protein has one entry. The sample gives 30,000 to 35,000 distinct CDR3 sequences, less than 6% of which show up once; roughly 13% is in the top ten. The sequencing sample was made of whole blood. The TCR comes from a human donor in good health. Some clones in this sample may be carry-over from other donors' samples.

The CDR3 loop reads CASSQESLPRGRSSGNTIYF. CDR3 in DNA: TGTGCCAGCAGCCAAGAAAGCCTCCCGAGGGGCCGTAGCTCTGGAAACACCATATATTTT. The rearrangement joins TRBV4-2 to TRBJ1-3; weak D call: TRBD1 (5 bases). This CDR3 has 20 amino acids. V was trimmed by 0 bases and J by 0 bases, leaving 21 bases between them. Germline CDR1 LGHNA, CDR2 YNFKEQ.